This TCR beta chain derives from a study of blood T cell repertoires in COVID-19. Clones were sequenced by immunoSEQ multiplex PCR, and TCRdb holds only the in-frame ones, with some missing. The table records 250,000 to 350,000 clones, around 90% of them present only once. CDR3 length: 16 amino acids. Germline V gene data show CDR1 as MNHEY and CDR2 as SMNVEV (reference sequence). The germline V and J ends were trimmed by 3 bases and 0 bases, with 9 bases remaining between them. This TCR was recovered from a woman aged 18-35 years with acute COVID-19. The sample taken for sequencing was PBMCs or T cells enriched from blood (not recorded which). This chain uses TRBV27 with TRBJ1-6, with TRBD1 as a possible D gene (6 bases). The CDR3 loop is CASSFAGVSYNSPLHF. The CDR3 coding sequence is TGTGCCAGCAGTTTTGCAGGGGTCTCCTATAATTCACCCCTCCACTTT.